The count of the clone carrying this T cell receptor (beta chain) is one. The data belong to a study of OX40 agonist ivuxolimab in advanced cancers. The repertoire was sequenced with immunoSEQ multiplex PCR; TCRdb's copy has only in-frame clones and lacks some. Of about 95,000 clones listed, roughly 90% are singletons. The CDR3 consists of 15 residues. V was clipped by 4 bases and J by 3 bases, with 17 bases between them. Germline loops: CDR1 SGHRS, CDR2 YFSETQ. V gene TRBV5-1 combines with J gene TRBJ2-7; D possibly corresponds to TRBD2 (6 bases). The receptor's source is an adult with an advanced solid tumor such as melanoma, head and neck, liver or kidney cancer. The input for sequencing was CD4+ or CD8+ T cells sorted from blood, taken in a trial of the OX40 agonist ivuxolimab. The CDR3: CASSPLGSGLYEQYF. The CDR3 DNA follows: TGCGCCAGCAGCCCACTGGGTAGCGGTCTCTACGAGCAGTACTTC.